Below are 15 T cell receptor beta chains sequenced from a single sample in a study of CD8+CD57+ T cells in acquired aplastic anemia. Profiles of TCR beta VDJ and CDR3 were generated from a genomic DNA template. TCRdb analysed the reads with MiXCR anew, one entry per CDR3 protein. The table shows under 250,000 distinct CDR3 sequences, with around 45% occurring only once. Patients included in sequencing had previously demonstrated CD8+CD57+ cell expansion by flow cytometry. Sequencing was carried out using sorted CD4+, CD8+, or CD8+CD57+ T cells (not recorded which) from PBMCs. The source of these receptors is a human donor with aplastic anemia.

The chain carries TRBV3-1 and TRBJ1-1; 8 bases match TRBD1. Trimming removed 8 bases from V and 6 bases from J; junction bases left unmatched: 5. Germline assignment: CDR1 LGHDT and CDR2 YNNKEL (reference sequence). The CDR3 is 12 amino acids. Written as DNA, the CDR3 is TGTGCCAGCTCTCAGACAGGGGCTGAAGCTTTCTTT. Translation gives CASSQTGAEAFF. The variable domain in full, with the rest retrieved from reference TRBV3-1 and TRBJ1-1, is DTAVSQTPKYLVTQMGNDKSIKCEQNLGHDTMYWYKQDSKKFLKIMFSYNNKELIINETVPNRFSPKSPDKAHLNLHINSLELGDSAVYFCASSQTGAEAFFGQGTRLTVV.

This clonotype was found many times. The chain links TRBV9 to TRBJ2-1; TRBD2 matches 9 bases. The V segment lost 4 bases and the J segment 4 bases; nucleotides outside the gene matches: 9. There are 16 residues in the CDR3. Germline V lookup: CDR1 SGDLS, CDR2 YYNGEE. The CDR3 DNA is TGTGCCAGCAGCTTAACGGGACTAGCCCGATACAATGAGCAGTTCTTC. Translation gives CASSLTGLARYNEQFF.

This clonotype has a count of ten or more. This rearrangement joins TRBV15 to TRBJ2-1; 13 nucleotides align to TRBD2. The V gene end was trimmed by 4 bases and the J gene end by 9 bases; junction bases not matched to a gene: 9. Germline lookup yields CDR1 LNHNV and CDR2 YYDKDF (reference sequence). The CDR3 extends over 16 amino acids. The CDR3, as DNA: TGTGCCACCAGCAACCCTACTAGCGGGAGGGAGGGTGAGCAGTTCTTC. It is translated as CATSNPTSGREGEQFF.

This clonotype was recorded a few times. CDR3: CASSKGGTDYGYTF. The CDR3 DNA reads as TGTGCCAGTAGTAAGGGTGGGACCGACTATGGCTACACCTTC. The rearrangement uses TRBV19 and TRBJ1-2, with D possibly TRBD1 on 5 matching bases. Germline V gene data show CDR1 as LNHDA and CDR2 as SQIVND (reference sequence). This CDR3 comprises 14 residues. With 4 bases removed from V and 3 bases from J, the gap between germline ends came to 12 bases.

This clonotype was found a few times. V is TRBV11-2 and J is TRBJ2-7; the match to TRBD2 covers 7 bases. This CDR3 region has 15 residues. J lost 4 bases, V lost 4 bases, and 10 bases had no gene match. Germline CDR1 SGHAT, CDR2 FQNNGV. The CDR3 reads CASSSLSGLKYEQYF. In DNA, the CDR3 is TGTGCCAGCAGCTCCCTTTCGGGACTAAAATACGAGCAGTACTTC.

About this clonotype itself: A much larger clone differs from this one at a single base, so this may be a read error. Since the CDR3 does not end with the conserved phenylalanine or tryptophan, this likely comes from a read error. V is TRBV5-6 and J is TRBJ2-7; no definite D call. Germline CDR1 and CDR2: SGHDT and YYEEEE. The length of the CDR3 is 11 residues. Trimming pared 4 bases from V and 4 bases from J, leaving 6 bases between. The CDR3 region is CASSDEYEQYL. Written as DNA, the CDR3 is TGTGCCAGCAGCGATGAATACGAGCAGTACCTC.

As DNA, the CDR3 is TGCAAGGCTAGCGGAGCCTACGAGCAGTACTTC. Translation gives CKASGAYEQYF. The V gene is TRBV20-1, the J gene TRBJ2-7; TRBD2 matches at 7 bases. Germline CDR1 and CDR2: DFQATT and SNEGSKA (reference sequence). The CDR3 runs 11 residues.

Here the CDR3 DNA reads TGCAGCGCCCCGGCCCCACCCGCCTATAATTCACCCCTCCACTTT. Its translation is CSAPAPPAYNSPLHF. J is TRBJ1-6 and V is TRBV29-1; D gene uncertain. Looked up from germline, CDR1 is SQVTM and CDR2 is ANQGSEA. The germline V and J ends were trimmed by 7 bases and 2 bases, with 15 bases remaining between them. The CDR3 runs to 15 residues.

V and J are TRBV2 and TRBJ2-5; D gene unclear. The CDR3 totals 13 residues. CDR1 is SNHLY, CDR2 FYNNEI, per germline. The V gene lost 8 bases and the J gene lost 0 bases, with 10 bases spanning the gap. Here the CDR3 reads CASLEVNQETQYF. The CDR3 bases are TGTGCCAGCTTAGAGGTAAACCAAGAGACCCAGTACTTC.

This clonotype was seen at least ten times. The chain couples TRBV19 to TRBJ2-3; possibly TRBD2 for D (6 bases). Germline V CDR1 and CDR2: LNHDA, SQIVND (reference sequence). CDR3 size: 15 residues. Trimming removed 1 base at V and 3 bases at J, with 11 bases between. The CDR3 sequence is CASSIVAGRTDTQYF. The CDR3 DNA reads TGTGCCAGTAGTATAGTTGCGGGACGGACAGATACGCAGTATTTT.

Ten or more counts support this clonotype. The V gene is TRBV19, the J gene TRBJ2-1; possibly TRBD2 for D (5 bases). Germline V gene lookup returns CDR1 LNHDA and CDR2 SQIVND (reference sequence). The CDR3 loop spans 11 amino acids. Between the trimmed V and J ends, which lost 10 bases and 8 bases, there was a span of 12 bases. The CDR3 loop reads CATGLWDEQFF. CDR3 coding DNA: TGTGCCACGGGGTTGTGGGATGAGCAGTTCTTC.

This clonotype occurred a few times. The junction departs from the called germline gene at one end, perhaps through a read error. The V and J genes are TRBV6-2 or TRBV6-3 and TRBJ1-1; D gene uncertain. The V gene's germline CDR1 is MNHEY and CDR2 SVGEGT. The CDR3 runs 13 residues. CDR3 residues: CASSPIGNTGAFF. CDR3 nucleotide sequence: TGTGCCAGCAGCCCCATTGGGAACACTGGAGCTTTCTTT.

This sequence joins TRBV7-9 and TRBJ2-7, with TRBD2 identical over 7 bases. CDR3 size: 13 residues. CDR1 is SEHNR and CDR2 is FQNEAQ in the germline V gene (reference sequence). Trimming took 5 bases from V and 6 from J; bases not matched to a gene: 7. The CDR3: CASSPEGGGEQYF. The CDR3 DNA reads TGTGCCAGCAGCCCCGAGGGCGGGGGCGAGCAGTACTTC.

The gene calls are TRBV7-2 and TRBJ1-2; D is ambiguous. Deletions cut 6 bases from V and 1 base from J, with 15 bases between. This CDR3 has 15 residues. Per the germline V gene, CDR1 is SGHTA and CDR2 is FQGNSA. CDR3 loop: CASSEMGFNNYGYTF. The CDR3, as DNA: TGTGCCAGCAGTGAAATGGGGTTTAATAACTATGGCTACACCTTC.

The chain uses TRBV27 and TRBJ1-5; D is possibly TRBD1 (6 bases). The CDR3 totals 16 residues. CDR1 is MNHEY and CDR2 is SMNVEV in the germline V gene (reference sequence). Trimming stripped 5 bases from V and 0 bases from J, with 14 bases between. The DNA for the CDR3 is TGTGCCAGCAGTGAAGGGACACCGTATAGCAATCAGCCCCAGCATTTT. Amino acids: CASSEGTPYSNQPQHF.